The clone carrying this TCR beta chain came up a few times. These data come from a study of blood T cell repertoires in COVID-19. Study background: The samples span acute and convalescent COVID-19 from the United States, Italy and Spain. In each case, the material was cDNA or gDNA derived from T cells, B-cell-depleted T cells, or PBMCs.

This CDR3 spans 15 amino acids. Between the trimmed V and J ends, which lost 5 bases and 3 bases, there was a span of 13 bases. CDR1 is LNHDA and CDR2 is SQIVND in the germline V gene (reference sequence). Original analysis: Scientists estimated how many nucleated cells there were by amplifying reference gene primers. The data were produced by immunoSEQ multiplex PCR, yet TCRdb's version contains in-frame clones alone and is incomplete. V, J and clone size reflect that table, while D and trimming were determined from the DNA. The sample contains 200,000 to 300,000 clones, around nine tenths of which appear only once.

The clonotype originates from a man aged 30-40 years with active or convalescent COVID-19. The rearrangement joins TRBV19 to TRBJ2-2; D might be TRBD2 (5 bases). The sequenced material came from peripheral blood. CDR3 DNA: TGTGCCAGTAGTCCCCCGAGGGCGGACACCGGGGAGCTGTTTTTT. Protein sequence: CASSPPRADTGELFF.